The TCR beta chain described here comes from a study of cytomegalovirus exposure and HLA in healthy donors. Comment on this clone: The antigen remains undetermined.

The PCR employed 60 Vbeta primers together with 13 Jbeta primers. Data came from immunoSEQ multiplex PCR; TCRdb stores just in-frame clones and leaves some out. The sample records roughly 110,000 clones, about 68% being singletons. Trimming took off 7 bases at V and 5 bases at J, with 17 bases between the two ends. The CDR3 sequence is 14 residues long. Germline lookup yields CDR1 MNHNS and CDR2 SASEGT. The study's findings and limits: In a later analysis, the majority of CMV-associated beta chains seemingly showed HLA restriction. In vitro, a few CMV-associated chains proved specific for CMV antigens.

The gene calls are TRBV6-1 and TRBJ1-1; D uncertain. Input material: PBMCs. The source of this sequence is a woman aged 35 to 49 in good health and CMV-seropositive. CDR3 DNA sequence: TGTGCCAGCAACCCCGTAATGGCTAGGACTGAAGCTTTCTTT. It encodes CASNPVMARTEAFF.